This TCR beta chain comes out of a study of radiotherapy plus CTLA-4 blockade in lung cancer (dated by TCRdb to the late 2010s). Turning to the overall study: Objective responses were observed in 15% to 20% of enrolled patients, and disease control was achieved in 25% to 40%.

The germline V gene (reference sequence) sets CDR1 to WNHNN and CDR2 to SYGVQD. The CDR3 goes from the cysteine to the phenylalanine over 18 residues. The read is trimmed to its CDR3 DNA, 54 bases read in frame from base 1. V and J are truncated by 6 bases and 2 bases respectively, leaving an intervening sequence of 25 bases. Focal radiation therapy combined with CTLA-4 blockade (ipilimumab) was tested in patients with chemo-refractory metastatic non-small-cell lung cancer. A remark on this clone: Its target antigen remains unknown. No much larger clonotype is one base removed from it; base qualities were not supplied.

Library generation was performed with the immunoSEQ multiplex PCR assay. TCRdb re-hosts the immuneACCESS table, in-frame sequences only. Its copies lack some clones; in the studies checked, an unresolved V gene accounts for under half of them, and the cause for the rest is not known. The table for this sample lists 30,000 to 45,000 clones; around three quarters of them were counted only once. The ten largest clonotypes hold less than 9% of the sample. General findings and caveats noted by the study authors: The strongest predictors of response were reported to be early dynamic shifts in blood T cell clones along with a rise in serum interferon-beta following radiation. After treatment with radiotherapy and ipilimumab, TCR clones that originated in tumors expanded in peripheral blood.

This sequence uses TRBV10-1 and TRBJ1-1; the D gene lacks a confident call. The sample consisted of peripheral blood, taken from a patient treated with radiotherapy plus ipilimumab. The source of this sequence is a human donor with non-small cell lung cancer who had stable disease on radiotherapy plus ipilimumab. For the CDR3, the sequence is CASSEGLGRTDDNTEAFF. The DNA is as follows: TGCGCCAGCAGCGAAGGTTTGGGAAGGACGGACGACAACACTGAAGCTTTCTTT.